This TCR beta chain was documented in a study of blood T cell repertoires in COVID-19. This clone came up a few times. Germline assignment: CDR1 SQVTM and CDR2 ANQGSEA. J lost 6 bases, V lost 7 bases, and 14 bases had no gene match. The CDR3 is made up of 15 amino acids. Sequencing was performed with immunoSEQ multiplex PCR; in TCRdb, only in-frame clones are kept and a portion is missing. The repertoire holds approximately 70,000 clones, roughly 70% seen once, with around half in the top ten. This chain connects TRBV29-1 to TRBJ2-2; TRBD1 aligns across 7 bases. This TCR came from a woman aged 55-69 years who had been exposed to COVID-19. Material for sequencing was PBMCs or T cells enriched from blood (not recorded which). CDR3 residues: CSARDQGVGAGELFF. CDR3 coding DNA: TGCAGCGCGAGAGACCAGGGGGTCGGGGCCGGGGAGCTGTTTTTT.